Included here is one T cell receptor (beta chain) sequence, with context. The CDR3 is 14 residues long. V was shortened by 4 bases and J by 5 bases, with 12 bases between the two germline ends. Per the germline V gene, CDR1 is GTSNPN and CDR2 is SVGIG (reference sequence). This specimen belongs to a study of blood T cell repertoires in COVID-19. For the study at large: The origin of the acute and convalescent COVID-19 samples was the United States, Italy and Spain.

Here immunoSEQ multiplex PCR was the method, and the copy in TCRdb shows in-frame clones only, minus some. Counted here are 100,000 to 120,000 clones, around four fifths occurring once; the ten biggest clones make up approximately 15%. The specimen was peripheral blood. This rearrangement joins TRBV30 to TRBJ1-6, with D uncertain. The source of this sequence is a woman aged 60-75 years with acute or convalescent COVID-19. This CDR3 is CAWNRAPHNSPLHF. The CDR3 DNA reads as TGTGCCTGGAATCGCGCTCCCCATAATTCACCCCTCCACTTT. Looking up the rest from reference TRBV30 and TRBJ1-6 gives the full variable domain: SQTIHQWPATLVQPVGSPLSLECTVEGTSNPNLYWYRQAAGRGLQLLFYSVGIGQISSEVPQNLSASRPQDRQFILSSKKLLLSDSGFYLCAWNRAPHNSPLHFGNGTRLTVT.